Following are 19 T cell receptor beta chains from one sample sequenced in a study of glioma-infiltrating T cells after dendritic cell vaccination. TCRdb's copy holds only in-frame clones and misses some; the assay was immunoSEQ multiplex PCR. Here the sample spans approximately 90,000 clones, roughly four fifths being singletons. Time point noted: after dendritic cell vaccination, including at tumor progression/relapse. Source: blood, taken after dendritic cell vaccination. The receptors originated from a human donor with glioblastoma.

CDR3 sequence reads: CASSSPQGSNIQYF. Here the CDR3 DNA reads TGTGCCAGCAGCTCCCCCCAGGGAAGCAACATTCAGTACTTC. V gene TRBV9 combines with J gene TRBJ2-4, with D possibly being TRBD1 (5 bases). V shed 4 bases and J shed 7 bases, with 15 bases lying between them. Per germline, CDR1 SGDLS and CDR2 YYNGEE. The CDR3 loop spans 14 amino acids. Full variable domain (remainder filled in from reference TRBV9 and TRBJ2-4): DSGVTQTPKHLITATGQRVTLRCSPRSGDLSVYWYQQSLDQGLQFLIQYYNGEERAKGNILERFSAQQFPDLHSELNLSSLELGDSALYFCASSSPQGSNIQYFGAGTRLSVL.

The chain employs TRBV4-1 and TRBJ2-5; D is perhaps TRBD2 (6 bases). The CDR3 spans 15 residues. Trimming took off 0 bases at V and 5 bases at J, with 13 bases between the two ends. Looked up from germline, CDR1 is MGHRA and CDR2 is YSYEKL. This chain's CDR3 is CASSQEGLAEETQYF. CDR3 bases: TGCGCCAGCAGCCAAGAGGGACTCGCGGAGGAGACCCAGTACTTC.

The gene calls are TRBV5-6 and TRBJ1-2, with D unclear. The length of the CDR3 is 14 residues. The V and J ends lost 5 bases and 5 bases respectively, with 16 bases between them. Germline V CDR1 and CDR2: SGHDT, YYEEEE. In nucleotides, the CDR3 is TGTGCCAGCAGGTTAAAGGGAGCCGATTATGGCTACACCTTC. It yields the protein CASRLKGADYGYTF.

Concerning this clone: In the same sample, other DNA sequences code for this CDR3. The CDR3 reads CASSPPTGSTDTQYF. CDR3 coding DNA: TGCGCCAGCAGCCCACCTACAGGGAGCACAGATACGCAGTATTTT. The rearrangement uses TRBV5-1 and TRBJ2-3; perhaps TRBD1 as D (6 bases). The CDR3 spans 15 residues. Trimming shortened V by 4 bases and J by 0 bases, and 12 bases separated the two germline ends. The germline CDR1 and CDR2 sequences are SGHRS and YFSETQ.

V gene TRBV6-1 combines with J gene TRBJ1-2, with D possibly TRBD1 on 6 matching bases. The germline gives CDR1 MNHNS, CDR2 SASEGT. The CDR3 consists of 12 residues. Trimming removed 7 bases from V and 8 bases from J, with 14 bases in between. The CDR3 is CASIVGGPGYTF. In DNA form, the CDR3 reads TGTGCCAGCATCGTGGGGGGGCCCGGCTACACCTTC.

V is TRBV12-5 and J is TRBJ1-2, with D uncertain. V lost 5 bases to trimming and J lost 1 base, with 17 bases between them. There are 16 residues in the CDR3. CDR1 is LGHNT and CDR2 is FRNRAP in the germline V gene. This CDR3 is CASGPSLGSRNYGYTF. As DNA, the CDR3 is TGTGCTAGTGGTCCGTCCTTAGGGAGCCGTAACTATGGCTACACCTTC.

Points on this clone: Here the CDR3 omits its conserved ending phenylalanine or tryptophan, so a read error is the likely source. It is unclear where the CDR3 begins or ends on the DNA, so no DNA is shown, and the CDR3 is as TCRdb lists it. The V call is TRBV2, the J call TRBJ2-3; the table's D call of TRBD1 was not tested on the DNA. The CDR3 sequence runs 12 residues, both termini included. Germline assignment: CDR1 SNHLY and CDR2 FYNNEI. The CDR3 loop is CASSLTGVSSEL.

The J gene is TRBJ2-5, the V gene TRBV7-9; 9 bases agree with TRBD2. V was clipped by 4 bases and J by 4 bases; unmatched bases: 10. CDR3 length: 16 residues. Germline V gene sequence: CDR1 SEHNR, CDR2 FQNEAQ (reference sequence). CDR3 region: CASSSPAGGPIETQYF. Written as DNA, the CDR3 is TGTGCCAGCAGCTCTCCTGCGGGAGGGCCTATAGAGACCCAGTACTTC.

The gene calls are TRBV5-4 and TRBJ2-5; a weak D match, TRBD2 (6 bases). Germline V gene data show CDR1 as SGHNT and CDR2 as YYREEE (reference sequence). The germline V and J ends were trimmed by 0 bases and 4 bases, with 10 bases remaining between them. This CDR3 comprises 14 residues. CDR3 DNA: TGTGCCAGCAGCTTGGTTACCGGGGGAGAGACCCAGTACTTC. Amino acid sequence: CASSLVTGGETQYF.

The gene calls are TRBV7-2 and TRBJ1-2, with 8 nucleotides matching TRBD1. CDR3 size: 14 residues. With 5 bases clipped from V and 8 bases from J, the junction kept 10 bases outside the gene matches. Germline V lookup: CDR1 SGHTA, CDR2 FQGNSA. The CDR3 reads CASSPETGVGGYTF. The DNA of the CDR3 is TGTGCCAGCAGCCCAGAGACAGGGGTTGGCGGCTACACCTTC.

The gene calls are TRBV10-2 and TRBJ1-2, with D unclear. Germline loops: CDR1 WSHSY, CDR2 SAAADI. The CDR3 covers 12 residues. V was pared by 5 bases and J by 7 bases, with 11 bases between. The CDR3: CASSPGTRGYTF. The CDR3 DNA is TGCGCCAGCAGTCCGGGTACACGTGGCTACACCTTC.

The gene calls are TRBV5-6 and TRBJ1-2, with a possible D match to TRBD1 (5 bases). The V end was cut by 4 bases, the J end by 5 bases, with 18 bases between. The CDR3 runs to 15 residues. Germline lookup yields CDR1 SGHDT and CDR2 YYEEEE. The DNA for the CDR3 is TGTGCCAGCAGCCTAAATCCTCAGGGTTCATATGGCTACACCTTC. Amino acids: CASSLNPQGSYGYTF.

The rearrangement joins TRBV25-1 to TRBJ1-3, with D possibly TRBD1 on 6 matching bases. In germline, CDR1 is MGHDK, CDR2 SYGVNS. V dropped 5 bases and J dropped 0 bases, with 8 bases sitting between them. This CDR3 has 14 residues. This chain's CDR3 is CASSQDSSGNTIYF. DNA of the CDR3: TGTGCCAGCAGTCAGGACAGCTCTGGAAACACCATATATTTT.

V and J are TRBV5-6 and TRBJ2-5; the D is unclear. Germline V lookup: CDR1 SGHDT, CDR2 YYEEEE. V gave up 0 bases and J gave up 2 bases, with 11 bases separating them. This CDR3 spans 15 amino acids. The CDR3 sequence: CASSLAYNRQETQYF. The CDR3, as DNA: TGTGCCAGCAGCTTGGCCTATAATAGACAAGAGACCCAGTACTTC.

The chain uses TRBV6-5 and TRBJ2-1; 11 bases are a match to TRBD1. This CDR3 region has 15 residues. Germline V gene data show CDR1 as MNHEY and CDR2 as SVGAGI. The V gene end was trimmed by 6 bases and the J gene end by 9 bases; junction bases not matched to a gene: 10. CDR3 sequence reads: CASSVTGQGASEQFF. CDR3 coding DNA: TGTGCCAGCAGCGTAACCGGACAGGGGGCAAGTGAGCAGTTCTTC.

This clone was seen ten or more times. The CDR3 is CASSHVGEGGTEAFF. Written as DNA, the CDR3 is TGTGCCAGCAGCCACGTCGGCGAAGGGGGCACTGAAGCTTTCTTT. This chain links TRBV4-2 with TRBJ1-1; tentatively, D is TRBD1 (6 bases). V lost 3 bases and J 4 bases, leaving 15 bases between the germline ends. The CDR3 length is 15 residues. Germline CDR1 is LGHNA and CDR2 is YNFKEQ.

The J gene is TRBJ1-2, the V gene TRBV6-1; 9 bases agree with TRBD1. This CDR3 spans 14 amino acids. The germline V gene encodes CDR1 MNHNS and CDR2 SASEGT. Trimming cost V 7 bases and J 1 base; bases outside gene matches: 4. Here the CDR3 DNA reads TGTGCCAGCACTCCGGACAGGGGTAACTATGGCTACACCTTC. Protein sequence: CASTPDRGNYGYTF.

CDR3 amino acids: CASSVAPLTEAFF. CDR3 bases: TGTGCCAGCAGCGTAGCCCCTTTGACTGAAGCTTTCTTT. The chain recombines TRBV9 with TRBJ1-1; D gene uncertain. CDR3 size: 13 residues. Trimming stripped 0 bases from V and 5 bases from J, with 8 bases between. CDR1 SGDLS and CDR2 YYNGEE come from the germline V gene.

The chain is built from TRBV10-3 and TRBJ2-2; D unresolved. CDR1 and CDR2 from the germline V gene are ENHRY and SYGVKD. The germline V and J ends were trimmed by 0 bases and 1 base, with 3 bases remaining between them. The CDR3 totals 14 residues. This chain's CDR3 is CAISESRNTGELFF. The CDR3 bases are TGTGCCATCAGTGAGTCTCGGAACACCGGGGAGCTGTTTTTT.